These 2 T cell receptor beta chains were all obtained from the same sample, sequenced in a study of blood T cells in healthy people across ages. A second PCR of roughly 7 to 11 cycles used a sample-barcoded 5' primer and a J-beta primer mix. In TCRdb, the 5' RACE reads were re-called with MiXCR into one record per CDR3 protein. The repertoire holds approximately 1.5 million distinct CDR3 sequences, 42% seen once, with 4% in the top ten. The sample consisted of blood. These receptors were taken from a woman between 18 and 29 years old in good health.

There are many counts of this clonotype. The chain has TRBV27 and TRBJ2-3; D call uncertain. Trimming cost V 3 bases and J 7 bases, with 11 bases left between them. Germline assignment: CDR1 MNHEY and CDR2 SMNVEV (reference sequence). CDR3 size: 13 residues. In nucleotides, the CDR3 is TGTGCCAGCAGTTTTGGCGCCAGCCATACGCAGTATTTT. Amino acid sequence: CASSFGASHTQYF.

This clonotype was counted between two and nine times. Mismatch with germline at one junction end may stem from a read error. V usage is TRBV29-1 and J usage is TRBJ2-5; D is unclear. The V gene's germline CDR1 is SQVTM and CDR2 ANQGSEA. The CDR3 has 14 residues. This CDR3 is CSVVLAGLGESQYF. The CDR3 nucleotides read TGCAGCGTTGTCTTGGCAGGATTAGGAGAGTCCCAGTACTTC.